This T cell receptor (beta chain) came from a study of sequential checkpoint blockade in melanoma. Study-wide context: First-line arms were nivolumab then ipilimumab, or the reverse, randomized 1:1.

CDR3 length: 13 residues. Germline CDR1 and CDR2: MNHEY and SMNVEV (reference sequence). As to treatment: randomized to nivolumab then ipilimumab (arm A) or the reverse (arm B). PBMC sorting kept live CD3+CD8+ cells without CD19 or CD56. Profiled with immunoSEQ multiplex PCR; TCRdb holds only in-frame clones, not every one. Found here are under 20,000 clones, roughly two thirds of them singletons; the top ten hold approximately 20%. The receptor's source is a human donor with melanoma. This chain joins TRBV27 and TRBJ2-5; 13 bases match TRBD2. TRBJ2-7 matches the DNA end more closely, so the J call is doubtful. The specimen comprised CD8+ T cells sorted from blood (inferred from file names), sampled from a patient given nivolumab and ipilimumab in sequence. The CDR3 DNA sequence: TGTGCCAGCGGGACTAGCGGGGACTACGAGCAGTACTTC. Amino acid sequence: CASGTSGDYEQYF.